What follows are 20 T cell receptor beta chains derived from one specimen sequenced in a study of beta chain features in type 1 diabetes. Isolated RNA was reverse transcribed in full, so expressed TCRB transcripts were sequenced. The data were produced by immunoSEQ multiplex PCR, yet TCRdb's version contains in-frame clones alone and is incomplete. The sample includes about 360,000 clones, about 12% of them seen just once. The specimen sequenced was naive CD4+ T cells from blood. Receptor source: a man younger than 35 in good health.

This chain uses TRBV18 with TRBJ1-5; D unclear. The germline CDR1 and CDR2 sequences are KGHSH and LQKENI. The CDR3 is 15 amino acids. Trimming took 3 bases from V and 0 from J, leaving 9 bases between them. Here the CDR3 DNA reads TGTGCCAGCTCACCGGAGGCCGGTAGCAATCAGCCCCAGCATTTT. As protein: CASSPEAGSNQPQHF.

This clone was seen only a few times. Written as DNA, the CDR3 is TGTGCCAGCACCTCGGGACAGGGCATCTACGAGCAGTACTTC. Its protein product is CASTSGQGIYEQYF. The genes are TRBV2 and TRBJ2-7; the match to TRBD1 covers 9 bases. In germline, CDR1 is SNHLY, CDR2 FYNNEI. CDR3 length: 14 residues. V trimming: 7 bases; J trimming: 3 bases; junction bases outside the gene matches: 7.

This clone turned up a few times. V usage is TRBV10-3 and J usage is TRBJ2-1, with TRBD2 matching 13 bases. The V segment lost 3 bases and the J segment 10 bases; nucleotides outside the gene matches: 15. The germline gives CDR1 ENHRY, CDR2 SYGVKD. The CDR3 extends over 18 amino acids. CDR3 sequence (DNA): TGTGCCATCAGTGAAATTTTTCGGTCCGGGACTAGCGGGGTAGAGCAGTTCTTC. Translated, it gives CAISEIFRSGTSGVEQFF.

The chain has TRBV6-1 and TRBJ1-1, with D possibly TRBD1 on 6 matching bases. The length of the CDR3 is 15 residues. Looked up from germline, CDR1 is MNHNS and CDR2 is SASEGT. The ends were cut back, 0 bases at V and 2 bases at J, with 10 bases in the middle. CDR3 region: CASSEAGRGNTEAFF. CDR3 bases: TGTGCCAGCAGTGAAGCTGGCAGGGGTAACACTGAAGCTTTCTTT.

CDR3 in amino acids: CSARGAGEQFF. The CDR3, as DNA: TGCAGTGCTAGAGGTGCGGGGGAGCAGTTCTTC. V and J are TRBV20-1 and TRBJ2-1; D is perhaps TRBD2 (6 bases). CDR3 length: 11 residues. CDR1 and CDR2 from the germline V gene are DFQATT and SNEGSKA (reference sequence). The ends were cut back, 1 base at V and 10 bases at J, with 8 bases in the middle.

The chain carries TRBV19 and TRBJ2-1, with TRBD1 matching over 9 bases. This CDR3 has 14 residues. CDR1 and CDR2 from the germline V gene are LNHDA and SQIVND (reference sequence). J was trimmed by 4 bases and V by 3 bases; bases with no gene match: 1. The CDR3 protein is CASSMGQGYNEQFF. The CDR3 bases are TGTGCCAGTAGTATGGGACAGGGTTACAATGAGCAGTTCTTC.

This clone has only a few counts. This same CDR3 is encoded by further DNA sequences in the sample. The V gene is TRBV9, the J gene TRBJ2-7; TRBD2 aligns across 14 bases. In germline, CDR1 is SGDLS, CDR2 YYNGEE. This CDR3 is built from 15 residues. V shed 3 bases and J 4 bases; nucleotides not matched to a gene: 3. The CDR3 region is CASSAGTSGSYEQYF. As DNA, the CDR3 is TGTGCCAGCAGCGCAGGGACTAGCGGGAGTTACGAGCAGTACTTC.

The V call is TRBV7-2, the J call TRBJ2-5; D gene unclear. Trimming pared 5 bases from V and 0 bases from J, leaving 7 bases between. The CDR3 is 13 residues long. The germline V gene has CDR1 SGHTA and CDR2 FQGNSA. CDR3 nucleotides: TGTGCCAGCAGCCTCGGGTACCAAGAGACCCAGTACTTC. The encoded protein is CASSLGYQETQYF.

This clone appeared a few times. This chain joins TRBV7-9 and TRBJ2-7; 9 bases map to TRBD1. Trimming removed 4 bases from V and 2 bases from J; junction bases left unmatched: 3. The germline V gene encodes CDR1 SEHNR and CDR2 FQNEAQ (reference sequence). This CDR3 comprises 14 residues. The CDR3 region has the DNA TGTGCCAGCAGCTCCCGGGACAGGGCCTACGAGCAGTACTTC. It yields the protein CASSSRDRAYEQYF.

The chain recombines TRBV7-8 with TRBJ1-5; 7 positions agree with TRBD1. CDR1 and CDR2 from the germline V gene are SGHVS and FQNEAQ. The CDR3 totals 16 residues. The junction had 4 bases not matched to a gene; V was cut back by 2 bases and J by 0 bases. The CDR3 loop is CASSLLRGYSNQPQHF. The CDR3 nucleotides are TGTGCCAGCAGCTTACTCAGGGGGTATAGCAATCAGCCCCAGCATTTT. The variable domain in full, with the rest retrieved from reference TRBV7-8 and TRBJ1-5, is GAGVSQSPRYKVAKRGQDVALRCDPISGHVSLFWYQQALGQGPEFLTYFQNEAQLDKSGLPSDRFFAERPEGSVSTLKIQRTQQEDSAVYLCASSLLRGYSNQPQHFGDGTRLSIL.

This clone was detected only a few times. The chain links TRBV23-1 to TRBJ2-2; the D gene is possibly TRBD2 (5 bases). TRBV23-1 is noted as an ORF with a role that remains uncertain. The CDR3 extends over 17 amino acids. V was cut by 2 bases and J by 4 bases, with 17 bases left in between. As DNA, the CDR3 is TGCGCCAGCAGTCAACGAATGACACTAGTCCCCACCGGGGAGCTGTTTTTT. This translates into CASSQRMTLVPTGELFF.

This sequence joins TRBV9 and TRBJ2-7, with a weak D call TRBD1 (6 bases). The V end lost 4 bases, the J end lost 4 bases, and 15 bases lay between the germline ends. This CDR3 contains 14 residues. Germline V gene lookup returns CDR1 SGDLS and CDR2 YYNGEE. This CDR3 reads CASSLHRAPYEQYF. Here the CDR3 DNA reads TGTGCCAGCAGCTTACACAGGGCCCCGTACGAGCAGTACTTC.

The chain is built from TRBV28 and TRBJ1-1; TRBD1 is a possible D gene (6 bases). V gave up 3 bases and J gave up 6 bases, with 20 bases separating them. This CDR3 is 16 amino acids long. CDR1 and CDR2 (germline): MDHEN, SYDVKM. The CDR3 nucleotides are TGTGCCAGCAGTTTCGACAGGAAGGCGTTTAGGGCTGAAGCTTTCTTT. Encoded protein: CASSFDRKAFRAEAFF.

The rearrangement uses TRBV7-8 and TRBJ1-1; weak D call: TRBD1 (6 bases). V was clipped by 0 bases and J by 4 bases, with 12 bases between them. Germline assignment: CDR1 SGHVS and CDR2 FQNEAQ. CDR3 length: 15 residues. The CDR3 sequence: CASSLAGRGATEAFF. The CDR3 DNA is TGTGCCAGCAGCTTAGCCGGGAGGGGGGCCACTGAAGCTTTCTTT.

The chain couples TRBV7-2 to TRBJ2-3, with D possibly TRBD2 on 5 matching bases. Trimming cost V 6 bases and J 4 bases, with 17 bases left between them. There are 15 residues in the CDR3. Germline CDR1 and CDR2: SGHTA and FQGNSA. CDR3 amino acids: CASSRGGWTADTQYF. The CDR3 DNA sequence: TGTGCCAGCAGTCGAGGCGGGTGGACGGCAGATACGCAGTATTTT.

J is TRBJ2-5 and V is TRBV7-9, with 9 bases that match TRBD2. Germline V CDR1 and CDR2: SEHNR, FQNEAQ (reference sequence). With 5 bases clipped from V and 1 base from J, the junction kept 14 bases outside the gene matches. The CDR3 loop spans 18 amino acids. CDR3 DNA sequence: TGTGCCAGCAGCCAAGATCGGAGCGGGGGGCCATTCCAAGAGACCCAGTACTTC. Its translation: CASSQDRSGGPFQETQYF.

A few counts support this clone. The chain carries TRBV6-6 and TRBJ2-5; TRBD1 aligns across 9 bases. This CDR3 region has 13 residues. Germline V CDR1 and CDR2: MNHNY, SVGAGI (reference sequence). J gave up 4 bases and V 6 bases, and 3 bases lay outside the gene matches. In DNA form, the CDR3 reads TGTGCCAGCAGGACAGGGGGGTTAGAGACCCAGTACTTC. Its translation is CASRTGGLETQYF.

This clone turned up a few times. The V and J genes are TRBV4-1 and TRBJ2-7, with D possibly matching TRBD2 (5 bases). The V gene lost 1 base and the J gene lost 3 bases, with 22 bases spanning the gap. The CDR3 is 18 residues long. Germline V gives CDR1 MGHRA, CDR2 YSYEKL. CDR3 DNA: TGCGCCAGCAGCCAAGTTATCCCCCGCGGAGGACTGCGCTACGAGCAGTACTTC. This sequence encodes CASSQVIPRGGLRYEQYF.

V usage is TRBV7-3 and J usage is TRBJ2-1; 14 bases line up with TRBD2. Trimming at V came to 5 bases and at J to 10 bases, leaving 7 bases not matched to a gene. CDR1 and CDR2 (germline): SGHTA, FQGTGA. This CDR3 is built from 15 residues. CDR3 nucleotides: TGTGCCAGCAGCCCACGACTAGCGGGAGGGAGGGAGCAGTTCTTC. As protein: CASSPRLAGGREQFF.

This chain joins TRBV6-1 and TRBJ2-7; TRBD2 agrees at 10 bases. V trimming: 7 bases; J trimming: 6 bases; junction bases outside the gene matches: 9. CDR1 MNHNS and CDR2 SASEGT come from the germline V gene. The CDR3 extends over 14 amino acids. The CDR3 DNA reads as TGTGCCAGCACTCCCCCGACTAGCGGGCCCGAGCAGTACTTC. Its translation is CASTPPTSGPEQYF.